Listed here are 5 T cell receptor beta chains from one sample, sequenced in a study of resident and recirculating memory T cells in vitiligo. Libraries were prepared by immunoSEQ multiplex PCR; TCRdb keeps only in-frame clonotypes and omits some of them. The sample has tens of thousands of clones, about 89% seen once. Sequenced input: blood. The receptors come from a male donor with vitiligo.

This clone was counted once. This rearrangement joins TRBV7-9 to TRBJ2-1, with TRBD2 matching 7 bases. The trim removed 4 bases at V and 7 bases at J, leaving 10 bases unmatched. Germline V gene sequence: CDR1 SEHNR, CDR2 FQNEAQ (reference sequence). The CDR3 length is 15 residues. In DNA form, the CDR3 reads TGTGCCAGCAGCTCAACCGCCGGGGGGAGTAATGAGCAGTTCTTC. It translates to CASSSTAGGSNEQFF.

This chain connects TRBV9 to TRBJ2-7; perhaps TRBD2 as D (6 bases). The CDR3 covers 13 residues. Germline CDR1 is SGDLS and CDR2 is YYNGEE. Trimming cost V 0 bases and J 3 bases, with 7 bases left between them. CDR3 loop: CASSVEAGYEQYF. The CDR3 region has the DNA TGTGCCAGCAGCGTAGAAGCGGGCTACGAGCAGTACTTC.

V gene TRBV19 combines with J gene TRBJ1-5, with D unclear. This CDR3 contains 15 residues. V was pared by 1 base and J by 6 bases, with 13 bases between. CDR1 and CDR2 from the germline V gene are LNHDA and SQIVND (reference sequence). CDR3 in amino acids: CASSIGAPAPQPQHF. In nucleotides, the CDR3 is TGTGCCAGTAGTATAGGGGCCCCGGCCCCTCAGCCCCAGCATTTT.

This rearrangement joins TRBV7-9 to TRBJ1-4, with TRBD1 as a possible D gene (5 bases). This CDR3 is built from 13 residues. Per germline, CDR1 SEHNR and CDR2 FQNEAQ (reference sequence). V was trimmed by 1 base and J by 12 bases, leaving 12 bases between them. CDR3: CASSLGSGEELFF. The CDR3 bases are TGTGCCAGCAGCTTAGGGTCGGGGGAAGAACTGTTTTTT.

The chain is built from TRBV2 and TRBJ2-1; TRBD1 matches at 8 bases. V shed 8 bases, J shed 6 bases, and the junction held 12 bases outside the gene matches. Germline V CDR1 and CDR2: SNHLY, FYNNEI. The CDR3 runs to 15 residues. The CDR3 region is CASGDRTGFTNEQFF. For the CDR3, the DNA is TGTGCCAGCGGGGATCGGACAGGGTTCACCAATGAGCAGTTCTTC.